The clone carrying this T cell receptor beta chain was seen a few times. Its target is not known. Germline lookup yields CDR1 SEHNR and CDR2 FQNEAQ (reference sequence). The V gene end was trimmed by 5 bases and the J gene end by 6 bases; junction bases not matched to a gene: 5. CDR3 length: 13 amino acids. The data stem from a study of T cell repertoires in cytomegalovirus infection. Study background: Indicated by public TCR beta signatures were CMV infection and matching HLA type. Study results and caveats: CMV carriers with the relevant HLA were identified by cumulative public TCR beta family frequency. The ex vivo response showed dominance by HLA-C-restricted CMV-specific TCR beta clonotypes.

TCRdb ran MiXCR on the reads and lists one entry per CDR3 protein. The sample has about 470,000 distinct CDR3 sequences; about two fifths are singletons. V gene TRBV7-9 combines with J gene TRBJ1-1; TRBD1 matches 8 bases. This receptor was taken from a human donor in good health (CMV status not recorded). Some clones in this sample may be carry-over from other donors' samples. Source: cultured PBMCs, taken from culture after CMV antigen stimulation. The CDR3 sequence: CASSPTGGPEAFF. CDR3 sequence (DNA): TGTGCCAGCAGCCCTACAGGGGGGCCTGAAGCTTTCTTT.